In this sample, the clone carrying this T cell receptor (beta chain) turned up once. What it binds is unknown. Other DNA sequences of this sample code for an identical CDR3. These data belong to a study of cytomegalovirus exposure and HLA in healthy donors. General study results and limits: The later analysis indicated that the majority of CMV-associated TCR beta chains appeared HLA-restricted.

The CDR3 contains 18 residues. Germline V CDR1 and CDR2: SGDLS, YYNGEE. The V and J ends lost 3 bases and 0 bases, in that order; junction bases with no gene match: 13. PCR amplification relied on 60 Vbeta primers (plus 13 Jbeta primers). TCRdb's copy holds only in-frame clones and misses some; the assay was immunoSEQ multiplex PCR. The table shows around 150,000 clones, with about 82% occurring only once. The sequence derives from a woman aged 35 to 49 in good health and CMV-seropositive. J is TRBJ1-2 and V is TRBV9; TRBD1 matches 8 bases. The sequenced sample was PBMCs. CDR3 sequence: CASSASGTGGEPNYGYTF. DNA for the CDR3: TGTGCCAGCAGCGCCTCCGGGACAGGAGGAGAACCTAACTATGGCTACACCTTC.